The rows below give T cell receptor beta chains drawn from one sample of a study of blood T cell repertoires in COVID-19. Method: immunoSEQ multiplex PCR; TCRdb's copy keeps in-frame clones and lacks some. Of approximately 170,000 clones listed, 70% to 90% were seen once; the top ten hold about 6.9%. Specimen: peripheral blood. The receptors originated from a man aged 80 or over with COVID-19, enrolled during active disease. Both conserved end residues are trimmed from each CDR3. Each record gives: J gene, V gene, CDR3 protein.

TRBJ2-1	TRBV5-1	ASSSGTSKNEQF
TRBJ1-2	TRBV27	ASSLEAQGHQRGYT
TRBJ2-3	TRBV6-5	ASTFRGGRPDTQY
TRBJ2-7	TRBV5-4	ASSGHLAGAAYEQY
TRBJ1-2	TRBV7-2	ASSLDGRGYGYT
TRBJ1-2	TRBV7-2	ASSLNAGQLNYGYT
TRBJ2-7	TRBV7-9	ASSLVGGGDEQY
TRBJ2-7	TRBV5-6	ASSLGLAGGYYEQY
TRBJ2-3	TRBV28	ASSFRTGGVTDTQY
TRBJ1-1	TRBV7-9	ASSLTGKNTEAF
TRBJ2-1	TRBV6-1	ASSGQQGYSYNEQF
TRBJ2-5	TRBV4-1	ASSQEVGGGMTQY
TRBJ2-5	TRBV11-3	ASSLGLSSQETQY
TRBJ1-2	TRBV18	ASSPFGGGADGYT
TRBJ2-1	TRBV5-1	ASSLEGTSGVRDEQF
TRBJ1-1	TRBV4-1	ASSQANLGTEAF
TRBJ2-2	TRBV5-1	ASSQNSGELF
TRBJ1-6	TRBV19	ASSINRRALDSPLH
TRBJ1-2	TRBV6-6	ASSYVTGEGGYT
TRBJ1-1	TRBV7-3	ASSVQVGGRTEAF
TRBJ1-4	TRBV19	ASSANHGKLF
TRBJ1-5	TRBV4-3	ASSQERDQPQH
TRBJ1-5	TRBV10-2	ASSERDRGQPQH
TRBJ2-3	TRBV19	ASRPIGEDTQY
TRBJ1-5	TRBV5-8	ASRQGREYSNQPQH
TRBJ1-4	TRBV11-3	ASSPGTATNEKLF
TRBJ2-5	TRBV5-1	ASSFGRGETQY
TRBJ1-2	TRBV28	ASSTSGGPYGYT
TRBJ2-2	TRBV5-1	ASSLVDTFPGELF
TRBJ2-3	TRBV12-3/TRBV12-4	ASSGADTQY
TRBJ2-5	TRBV6-5	ASRFTGEETQY
TRBJ1-5	TRBV2	ASSIGASNQPQH
TRBJ1-5	TRBV5-5	ASSFGGSNQPQH
TRBJ2-5	TRBV7-2	ASSPGTVMRETQY
TRBJ2-2	TRBV7-9	ASTGQPTTGELF
TRBJ1-1	TRBV29-1	SVEDQAKNTEAF
TRBJ1-5	TRBV24-1	ATSGLGQGVNQPQH
TRBJ1-1	TRBV21-1	ASSLASVYLNTEAF
TRBJ2-2	TRBV5-1	ASSLSLAGGSDTGELF
TRBJ1-4	TRBV2	ASSEVRPYKEKLF
TRBJ1-1	TRBV9	ASSVGGRQNTEAF
TRBJ1-2	TRBV12-3/TRBV12-4	ASSFGEDGYT
TRBJ1-2	TRBV7-8	ASSPDSNYGYT
TRBJ1-2	TRBV5-4	ASSPGGYNYGYT
TRBJ1-1	TRBV7-3	ASSLTSRARTEAF
TRBJ1-1	TRBV5-1	ASSSLTGGITEAF